What follows describes a single TCR beta chain. Its antigen remains unidentified. The data were taken from a study of cytomegalovirus exposure and HLA in healthy donors. Study background: From HLA-typed donors, an early data release held 70 million to 95 million unique TCRs.

The donors (healthy individuals) were bone marrow donors. The V and J ends lost 3 bases and 1 base respectively, with 9 bases between them. CDR1 KGHSH and CDR2 LQKENI come from the germline V gene. The CDR3 sequence is 14 residues long. Vbeta (60) and Jbeta (13) primers were used in the PCR. This table comes from immunoSEQ multiplex PCR, and its TCRdb copy is limited to in-frame clones, with some not included. The sample contains 100,000 to 150,000 clones, about 8.6% of which appear only once. Study-level points and caveats: Exclusion applied to some V segments, including TRBV6-2 and TRBV6-3, as they were indistinguishable.

Input material: PBMCs. V is TRBV18 and J is TRBJ1-1; no clear D. This TCR was recovered from a woman in her 40s in good health and CMV-seropositive. The CDR3 coding sequence is TGTGCCAGCTCACCTTTAACCGGGAACACTGAAGCTTTCTTT. This codes for CASSPLTGNTEAFF.